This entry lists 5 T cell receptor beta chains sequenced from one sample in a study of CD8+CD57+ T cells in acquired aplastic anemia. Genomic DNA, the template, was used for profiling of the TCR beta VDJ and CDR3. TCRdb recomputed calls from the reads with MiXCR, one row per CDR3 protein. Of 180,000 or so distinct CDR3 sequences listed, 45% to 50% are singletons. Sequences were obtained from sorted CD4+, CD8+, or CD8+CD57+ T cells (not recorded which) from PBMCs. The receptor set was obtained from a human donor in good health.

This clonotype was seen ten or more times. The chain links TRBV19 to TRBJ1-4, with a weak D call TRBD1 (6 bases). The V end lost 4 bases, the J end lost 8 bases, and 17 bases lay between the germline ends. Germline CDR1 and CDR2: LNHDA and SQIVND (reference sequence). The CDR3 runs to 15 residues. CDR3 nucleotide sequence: TGTGCCAGTAGTACCTCACAGGGAATTTTGGAAAAACTGTTTTTT. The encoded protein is CASSTSQGILEKLFF.

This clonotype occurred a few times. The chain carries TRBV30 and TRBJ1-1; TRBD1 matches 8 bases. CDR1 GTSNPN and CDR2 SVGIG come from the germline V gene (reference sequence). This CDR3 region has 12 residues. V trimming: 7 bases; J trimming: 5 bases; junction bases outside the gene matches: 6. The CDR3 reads CASDRGRTEAFF. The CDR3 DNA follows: TGTGCCTCCGACAGGGGAAGGACTGAAGCTTTCTTT.

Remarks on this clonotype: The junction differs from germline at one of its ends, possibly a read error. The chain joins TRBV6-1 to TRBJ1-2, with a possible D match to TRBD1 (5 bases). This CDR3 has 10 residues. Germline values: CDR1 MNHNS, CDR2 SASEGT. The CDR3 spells CASSPQAGSF. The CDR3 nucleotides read TGTGCCAGCAGTCCACAGGCAGGTTCCTTC.

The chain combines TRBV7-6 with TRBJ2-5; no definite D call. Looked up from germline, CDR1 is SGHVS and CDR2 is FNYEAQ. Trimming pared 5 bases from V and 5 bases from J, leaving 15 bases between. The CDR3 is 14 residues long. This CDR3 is CASSRELGWETQYF. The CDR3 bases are TGTGCCAGCAGCCGCGAGCTAGGATGGGAGACCCAGTACTTC.

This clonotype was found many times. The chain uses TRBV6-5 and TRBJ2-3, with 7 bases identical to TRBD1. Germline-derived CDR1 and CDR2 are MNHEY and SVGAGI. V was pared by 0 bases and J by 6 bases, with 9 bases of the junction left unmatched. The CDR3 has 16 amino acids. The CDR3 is CASSYSMGQGEDTQYF. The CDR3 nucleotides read TGTGCCAGCAGTTACTCGATGGGGCAGGGGGAGGATACGCAGTATTTT.